This is a list of T cell receptor beta chains from one sample in a study of blood T cells in healthy people across ages. One entry per CDR3 protein results from TCRdb running MiXCR on the 5' RACE reads. The table lists about 800,000 distinct CDR3 sequences, 25% of them singletons. These data are also associated with another study on T cells of mothers and their children.

What was sequenced was blood. The receptors were gathered from a boy under 18 in good health. Both conserved end residues are part of each CDR3. D genes are given only for firm matches. Expanded clones get a size class; other rows say once, few or many, or leave the size out.

V	D	size	J	CDR3	DNA
TRBV14	.	few	TRBJ2-7	CASSQVSLADEQYF	TGTGCCAGCAGCCAAGTCTCGTTAGCTGACGAGCAGTACTTC
TRBV4-3	TRBD1	few	TRBJ1-4	CASSQEDRVAEKLFF	TGCGCCAGCAGCCAAGAAGACAGGGTGGCCGAAAAACTGTTTTTT
TRBV12-3/TRBV12-4	.	.	TRBJ1-5	CASSPVGGRSNQPQHF	TGTGCCAGCAGTCCCGTGGGGGGGAGGAGCAATCAGCCCCAGCATTTT
TRBV5-5	.	.	TRBJ1-1	CASSLLSGTNTEAFF	TGTGCCAGCAGCTTGTTGTCAGGAACAAACACTGAAGCTTTCTTT
TRBV5-1	.	.	TRBJ1-1	CASRGRVGTEAFF	TGCGCCAGCCGCGGCAGGGTAGGAACTGAAGCTTTCTTT
TRBV29-1	TRBD2	.	TRBJ2-7	CSVLGLAGSEQYF	TGCAGCGTTTTAGGACTAGCGGGAAGCGAGCAGTACTTC
TRBV27	.	.	TRBJ1-4	CASSLRFQGGNEKLFF	TGTGCCAGCAGTTTACGATTTCAGGGAGGGAATGAAAAACTGTTTTTT
TRBV11-2	TRBD1	.	TRBJ1-1	CASSSPTGANTEAFF	TGTGCCAGCAGCTCTCCGACAGGGGCCAACACTGAAGCTTTCTTT
TRBV29-1	.	few	TRBJ2-3	CSVSEGTDTQYF	TGCAGCGTTTCGGAGGGGACAGATACGCAGTATTTT
TRBV20-1	TRBD2	.	TRBJ2-3	CSADPTSGGYDTQYF	TGCAGTGCTGACCCGACTAGCGGGGGTTATGATACGCAGTATTTT
TRBV4-3	.	.	TRBJ2-1	CASSQDFDALEEQFF	TGCGCCAGCAGCCAAGATTTTGACGCCCTCGAAGAGCAGTTCTTC
TRBV20-1	TRBD1	.	TRBJ2-7	CSAPGQGFYEQYF	TGCAGTGCCCCTGGACAGGGGTTCTACGAGCAGTACTTC
TRBV27	TRBD2	.	TRBJ2-3	CASSLTPSGGTQYF	TGTGCCAGCAGTCTAACGCCTAGCGGGGGGACGCAGTATTTT
TRBV29-1	.	once	TRBJ2-5	CSVVGHQETQCF	TGCAGCGTGGTAGGTCACCAAGAGACCCAGTGCTTC
TRBV7-2	TRBD1	many	TRBJ1-1	CASSSAGGGFVSEAFF	TGTGCCAGCAGCTCAGCAGGGGGCGGATTTGTTTCTGAAGCTTTCTTT
TRBV7-6	.	few	TRBJ2-7	CASSLDWRGVYEQYF	TGTGCCAGCAGCTTAGATTGGAGAGGGGTCTACGAGCAGTACTTC
TRBV25-1	.	.	TRBJ2-2	CASSEYEREWGTGELFF	TGTGCCAGCAGTGAATATGAGAGGGAATGGGGCACCGGGGAGCTGTTTTTT
TRBV29-1	.	.	TRBJ2-4	CSVLDLAKNIQYF	TGCAGCGTTTTGGATCTGGCCAAAAACATTCAGTACTTC
TRBV20-1	.	few	TRBJ2-4	CSARASLAYF	TGCAGTGCTAGAGCTAGTCTGGCGTACTTC
TRBV9	TRBD2	.	TRBJ2-3	CASNEGKAGVRDTQYF	TGTGCCAGCAACGAAGGGAAGGCGGGAGTTAGGGATACGCAGTATTTT
TRBV24-1	.	.	TRBJ2-3	CATSDWGASADTQYF	TGTGCCACCAGTGATTGGGGGGCGAGCGCAGATACGCAGTATTTT
TRBV28	.	once	TRBJ2-1	CASRTRLDNEQFF	TGTGCCAGCAGAACGAGACTAGACAATGAGCAGTTCTTC
TRBV7-9	.	.	TRBJ2-6	CASNPLGGANVLTF	TGTGCCAGCAACCCGTTAGGTGGGGCCAACGTCCTGACTTTC
TRBV28	.	.	TRBJ2-5	CASTLDGVGETQYF	TGTGCCAGCACCTTGGACGGAGTCGGAGAGACCCAGTACTTC
TRBV20-1	.	.	TRBJ2-5	CSAERETQYF	TGCAGTGCAGAAAGGGAGACCCAGTACTTC
TRBV11-2	TRBD2	few	TRBJ2-5	CASSAGARTSGRIETQYF	TGTGCCAGCAGCGCAGGTGCTCGGACTAGCGGGAGGATAGAGACCCAGTACTTC
TRBV25-1	.	few	TRBJ2-1	CASSSGASQGYEQFF	TGTGCCAGCAGCTCCGGGGCTAGCCAAGGGTATGAGCAGTTCTTC
TRBV28	TRBD2	.	TRBJ2-3	CASILAGAGTDTQYF	TGTGCCAGCATATTAGCGGGGGCCGGCACAGATACGCAGTATTTT
TRBV7-7	TRBD2	many	TRBJ2-7	CASSPGLAENYEQYF	TGTGCTAGCAGCCCTGGACTAGCGGAGAACTACGAGCAGTACTTC
TRBV6-6	TRBD2	.	TRBJ2-1	CASNPSGGIEQFF	TGTGCCAGCAACCCTAGCGGGGGGATTGAGCAGTTCTTC
TRBV4-2	.	.	TRBJ2-1	CASSQETDSYNEQFF	TGTGCCAGCAGCCAAGAGACTGACTCCTACAATGAGCAGTTCTTC
TRBV5-1	TRBD2	.	TRBJ2-4	CASSLAGLAGNIQYF	TGCGCCAGCAGCTTGGCCGGACTAGCCGGAAACATTCAGTACTTC
TRBV12-3/TRBV12-4	TRBD1	few	TRBJ2-7	CASSLRDRVDEQYF	TGTGCCAGCAGCCTCCGGGACAGGGTTGACGAGCAGTACTTC
TRBV25-1	.	.	TRBJ2-3	CASSESYPVDTQYF	TGTGCCAGCAGTGAAAGCTACCCAGTCGATACGCAGTATTTT
TRBV2	.	few	TRBJ2-7	CASRPAFRSYEQYF	TGTGCCAGCAGGCCAGCCTTTAGGTCCTACGAGCAGTACTTC
TRBV6-2/TRBV6-3	TRBD2	.	TRBJ2-7	CASSWRGSSYEQYF	TGTGCCAGCAGTTGGCGGGGGAGCTCCTACGAGCAGTACTTC